A single sample gave rise to the 19 T cell receptor beta chains below, sequenced in a study of cytomegalovirus exposure and HLA in healthy donors. The study ran its PCR with 60 Vbeta and 13 Jbeta primers. Using immunoSEQ multiplex PCR, the repertoire was profiled, and TCRdb retains in-frame clones only, with some absent. The table has around 120,000 clones, about 83% seen once; the top ten hold around 5%. Material: PBMCs. Receptor source: a female donor in good health and CMV-seropositive.

The chain employs TRBV5-6 and TRBJ2-1; maybe TRBD1 (5 bases). CDR1 is SGHDT, CDR2 YYEEEE, per germline. The CDR3 sequence is 14 residues long. Trimming took 2 bases from V and 4 from J, leaving 10 bases between them. The CDR3 sequence: CASSFYGAYNEQFF. In nucleotides, the CDR3 is TGTGCCAGCAGCTTCTATGGGGCGTACAATGAGCAGTTCTTC. The full variable domain, with the rest looked up from reference TRBV5-6 and TRBJ2-1, is DAGVTQSPTHLIKTRGQQVTLRCSPKSGHDTVSWYQQALGQGPQFIFQYYEEEERQRGNFPDRFSGHQFPNYSSELNVNALLLGDSALYLCASSFYGAYNEQFFGPGTRLTVL.

This clone was seen more than once but under ten times. The V and J genes are TRBV5-1 and TRBJ2-5; TRBD2 matches 10 bases. Germline V gene lookup returns CDR1 SGHRS and CDR2 YFSETQ. This CDR3 is built from 16 residues. The V and J ends lost 2 bases and 1 base, in that order; junction bases with no gene match: 5. CDR3: CASSLGGLAVQETQYF. The CDR3 bases are TGCGCCAGCAGCTTAGGAGGACTAGCGGTCCAAGAGACCCAGTACTTC.

The chain employs TRBV5-6 and TRBJ1-1; 8 nucleotides line up with TRBD1. Germline CDR1 reads SGHDT; CDR2 reads YYEEEE. Trimming removed 4 bases from V and 1 base from J; junction bases left unmatched: 6. The CDR3 extends over 15 amino acids. The CDR3 loop reads CASSGAGTGNTEAFF. CDR3 in DNA: TGTGCCAGCAGCGGAGCCGGGACAGGGAACACTGAAGCTTTCTTT.

This sequence joins TRBV5-8 and TRBJ1-1; the match to TRBD1 covers 9 bases. The ends lost 1 base at V and 4 bases at J; junction bases unmatched: 11. Germline V gene lookup returns CDR1 SGHTS and CDR2 YDEGEE. The CDR3 is 17 amino acids. The CDR3 DNA sequence: TGTGCCAGCAGCTTGAATGCGGACAGGGGTCGGAGCACTGAAGCTTTCTTT. This encodes CASSLNADRGRSTEAFF.

The chain couples TRBV7-8 to TRBJ2-6, with D unresolved. The ends were cut back, 2 bases at V and 0 bases at J, with 5 bases in the middle. This CDR3 spans 15 amino acids. Germline assignment: CDR1 SGHVS and CDR2 FQNEAQ. The CDR3: CASSLKRSGANVLTF. CDR3 nucleotide sequence: TGTGCCAGCAGCTTAAAGCGCTCTGGGGCCAACGTCCTGACTTTC.

The chain recombines TRBV7-9 with TRBJ1-2, with TRBD1 as a possible D gene (6 bases). This CDR3 region has 13 residues. The germline gives CDR1 SEHNR, CDR2 FQNEAQ (reference sequence). V lost 8 bases and J 5 bases, leaving 15 bases between the germline ends. CDR3 bases: TGTGCCAGCTCGACGGCGGGGGCATATGGCTACACCTTC. Protein: CASSTAGAYGYTF.

The chain uses TRBV13 and TRBJ1-1; D is possibly TRBD1 (5 bases). Trimming stripped 5 bases from V and 1 base from J, with 23 bases between. The germline gives CDR1 PRHDT, CDR2 FYEKMQ (reference sequence). The CDR3 spans 18 residues. The CDR3 loop reads CASSLSVGPRVRNTEAFF. The CDR3 DNA reads as TGTGCCAGCAGCCTATCGGTGGGTCCCAGGGTGAGGAACACTGAAGCTTTCTTT.

This chain connects TRBV6-5 to TRBJ2-7; D may be TRBD1 (5 bases). Trimming left V 0 bases short and J 3 bases short, with 9 bases between. From germline, CDR1 is MNHEY and CDR2 SVGAGI. The CDR3 spans 14 residues. The CDR3 DNA follows: TGTGCCAGCAGTTACTCGGGCAGGGACTACGAGCAGTACTTC. This sequence encodes CASSYSGRDYEQYF.

The chain employs TRBV19 and TRBJ1-2, with 8 bases aligning to TRBD1. V shed 5 bases and J 6 bases; nucleotides not matched to a gene: 14. Per germline, CDR1 LNHDA and CDR2 SQIVND (reference sequence). The CDR3 contains 16 residues. CDR3 DNA: TGTGCCAGTAGTGGACTTGGACAGGGCGAGGAGGATGGCTACACCTTC. It translates to CASSGLGQGEEDGYTF.

In its sample, this clone was seen once. The V and J genes are TRBV4-1 and TRBJ1-4; TRBD1 is a possible D gene (5 bases). Germline assignment: CDR1 MGHRA and CDR2 YSYEKL. The V end was cut by 4 bases, the J end by 0 bases, with 27 bases between. There are 21 residues in the CDR3. The CDR3 loop reads CASSRKEQANLPRATNEKLFF. The CDR3 coding sequence is TGCGCCAGCAGCCGTAAAGAACAGGCTAACCTCCCTCGAGCAACTAATGAAAAACTGTTTTTT.

The V gene is TRBV5-1, the J gene TRBJ2-1, with 10 bases aligning to TRBD2. The CDR3 has 15 amino acids. Germline assignment: CDR1 SGHRS and CDR2 YFSETQ. With V trimmed by 4 bases and J by 5 bases, 6 bases remained unmatched. CDR3 DNA sequence: TGCGCCAGCAGCGCAGGGACTAGCGCAAACAATGAGCAGTTCTTC. This encodes CASSAGTSANNEQFF.

This clone was counted between two and nine times. The chain recombines TRBV5-1 with TRBJ1-4; 9 bases fit TRBD1. The CDR3 is made up of 16 amino acids. Germline V gives CDR1 SGHRS, CDR2 YFSETQ. The V gene end was trimmed by 4 bases and the J gene end by 8 bases; junction bases not matched to a gene: 12. This chain's CDR3 is CASSMEGQGLGEKLFF. The CDR3 DNA is TGCGCCAGCAGCATGGAAGGACAGGGGCTCGGGGAAAAACTGTTTTTT.

The V gene is TRBV6-6, the J gene TRBJ2-7; 9 bases match TRBD1. The CDR3 totals 13 residues. Per germline, CDR1 MNHNY and CDR2 SVGAGI (reference sequence). With V trimmed by 6 bases and J by 7 bases, 7 bases remained unmatched. The CDR3 nucleotides are TGTGCCAGCAGCCAACAGGGGGCGCGGGAGCAGTACTTC. Protein sequence: CASSQQGAREQYF.

The chain carries TRBV5-1 and TRBJ2-1, with TRBD2 as a possible D gene (6 bases). Germline CDR1 reads SGHRS; CDR2 reads YFSETQ. V gave up 6 bases and J gave up 7 bases, with 17 bases separating them. This CDR3 has 14 residues. The CDR3 protein is CASTQSGVGNEQFF. The CDR3 coding sequence is TGCGCCAGCACTCAATCGGGGGTGGGGAATGAGCAGTTCTTC.

A few counts support this clone. This chain joins TRBV2 and TRBJ2-1, with TRBD2 identical over 8 bases. The CDR3 extends over 14 amino acids. V was clipped by 7 bases and J by 2 bases; unmatched bases: 4. Per germline, CDR1 SNHLY and CDR2 FYNNEI. CDR3 sequence: CASIQLAAYNEQFF. The CDR3 nucleotides read TGTGCCAGCATACAACTAGCGGCCTACAATGAGCAGTTCTTC.

V and J are TRBV5-1 and TRBJ2-5, with D possibly being TRBD2 (6 bases). Trimming stripped 0 bases from V and 0 bases from J, with 12 bases between. In germline, CDR1 is SGHRS, CDR2 YFSETQ. The CDR3 loop spans 16 amino acids. The CDR3 is CASSLDPGRYQETQYF. The CDR3 nucleotides read TGCGCCAGCAGCTTGGACCCAGGGAGGTACCAAGAGACCCAGTACTTC.

V usage is TRBV5-4 and J usage is TRBJ2-7; 7 positions agree with TRBD1. The CDR3 runs 13 residues. V lost 4 bases to trimming and J lost 4 bases; unmatched junction nucleotides: 5. Germline V gene lookup returns CDR1 SGHNT and CDR2 YYREEE (reference sequence). CDR3 sequence: CASSRGQPYEQYF. CDR3 coding DNA: TGTGCCAGCAGCCGGGGACAGCCTTACGAGCAGTACTTC.

A single count supports this clone. The chain has TRBV25-1 and TRBJ2-3, with 11 bases matching TRBD1. The germline V gene encodes CDR1 MGHDK and CDR2 SYGVNS. The CDR3 has 17 residues. The junction had 10 bases not matched to a gene; V was cut back by 3 bases and J by 5 bases. CDR3 bases: TGTGCCAGCAGTGACCGCCCCACGGGACAGGGGGAAGATACGCAGTATTTT. Its protein product is CASSDRPTGQGEDTQYF.

The genes are TRBV10-3 and TRBJ2-7; TRBD1 is a possible D gene (6 bases). The CDR3 spans 15 residues. V dropped 6 bases and J dropped 3 bases, with 18 bases sitting between them. The germline gives CDR1 ENHRY, CDR2 SYGVKD. CDR3 sequence: CAISPGEGRGYEQYF. In DNA, the CDR3 is TGTGCCATCAGCCCAGGGGAAGGCCGTGGCTACGAGCAGTACTTC.